Below are 4 T cell receptor beta chains sequenced from a single sample in a study of radiotherapy plus CTLA-4 blockade in lung cancer. Profiling relied on immunoSEQ multiplex PCR, and the TCRdb table lists in-frame clones only, not all of them. The sample has approximately 99,000 clones, 80% to 90% seen once. The sequenced sample was peripheral blood, obtained from a patient treated with radiotherapy plus ipilimumab. The receptor source for this set is a human donor with non-small cell lung cancer that progressed on radiotherapy plus ipilimumab.

The genes are TRBV5-1 and TRBJ2-1; the D gene is possibly TRBD2 (6 bases). Trimming left V 0 bases short and J 9 bases short, with 13 bases between. Germline assignment: CDR1 SGHRS and CDR2 YFSETQ. The CDR3 is 14 amino acids. The CDR3 here is CASSLELAEGEQFF. The CDR3 nucleotides read TGCGCCAGCAGCTTGGAGCTCGCGGAGGGTGAGCAGTTCTTC.

The J gene is TRBJ2-3, the V gene TRBV7-9, with 7 bases fitting TRBD1. The germline V gene has CDR1 SEHNR and CDR2 FQNEAQ (reference sequence). The length of the CDR3 is 15 residues. Trimming cost V 3 bases and J 2 bases; bases outside gene matches: 5. The CDR3 DNA reads as TGTGCCAGCAGCTTCCGTGACAGGGACACAGATACGCAGTATTTT. The encoded protein is CASSFRDRDTDTQYF.

This chain links TRBV6-5 with TRBJ2-7, with TRBD1 matching 9 bases. The germline V gene has CDR1 MNHEY and CDR2 SVGAGI. With 6 bases clipped from V and 2 bases from J, the junction kept 2 bases outside the gene matches. This CDR3 is 13 amino acids long. The CDR3 reads CASSNRGPYEQYF. CDR3 nucleotide sequence: TGTGCCAGCAGCAACAGGGGGCCCTACGAGCAGTACTTC.

This chain connects TRBV19 to TRBJ2-4, with D possibly being TRBD1 or TRBD2 (6 bases each). The CDR3 has 14 amino acids. CDR1 and CDR2 (germline): LNHDA, SQIVND (reference sequence). Between the trimmed V and J ends, which lost 1 base and 7 bases, there was a span of 11 bases. CDR3 region: CASSIVQGGNIQYF. CDR3 in DNA: TGTGCCAGTAGTATAGTGCAAGGGGGGAACATTCAGTACTTC.